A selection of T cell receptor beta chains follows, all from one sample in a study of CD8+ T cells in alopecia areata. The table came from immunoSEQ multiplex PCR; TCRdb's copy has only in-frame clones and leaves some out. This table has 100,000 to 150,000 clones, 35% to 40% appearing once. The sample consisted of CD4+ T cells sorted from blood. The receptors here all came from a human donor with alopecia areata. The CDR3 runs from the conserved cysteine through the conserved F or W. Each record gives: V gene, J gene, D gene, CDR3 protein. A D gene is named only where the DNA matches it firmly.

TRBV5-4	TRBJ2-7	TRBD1	CASSSWTGSYEQYF
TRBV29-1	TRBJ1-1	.	CSVEKVQNTEAFF
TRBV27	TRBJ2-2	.	CASSFSRRGDGTGELFF
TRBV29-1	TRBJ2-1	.	CSVGTSSYNEQFF
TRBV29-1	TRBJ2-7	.	CSVAQGGLSYEQYF
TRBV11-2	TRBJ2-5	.	CASSLGLRDLKTQYF
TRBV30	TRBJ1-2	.	CAWSVGDYGYTF
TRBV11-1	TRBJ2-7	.	CASSLGRDYEQYF
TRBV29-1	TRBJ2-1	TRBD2	CSVVGRLADNEQFF
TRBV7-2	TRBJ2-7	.	CASSSSGGIRAEQYF
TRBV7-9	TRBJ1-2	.	CASSFEVGYGYTF
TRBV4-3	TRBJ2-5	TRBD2	CASSQDLASGQETQYF
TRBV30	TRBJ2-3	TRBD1	CAWSTGTGPTDTQYF
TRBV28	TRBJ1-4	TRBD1	CASSLLGGLYRATNEKLFF
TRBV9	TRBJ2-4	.	CASSVDGRNIQYF
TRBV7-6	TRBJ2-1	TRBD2	CASPSERERDNEQFF
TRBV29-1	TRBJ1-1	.	CSVVYAEAFF
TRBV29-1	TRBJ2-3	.	CSVFPGPSTDTQYF
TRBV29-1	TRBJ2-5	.	CSVGVYQETQYF
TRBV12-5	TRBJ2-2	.	CASGLVGRDPDTGELFF
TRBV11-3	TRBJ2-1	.	CASSLGPLNEQFF
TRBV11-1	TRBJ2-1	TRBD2	CASRDPGTSGFNEQFF
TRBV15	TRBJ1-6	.	CATSRAQPSPLHF
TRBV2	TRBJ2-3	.	CASNGWADTQYF
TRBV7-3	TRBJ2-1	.	CASSVSKGYNEQFF
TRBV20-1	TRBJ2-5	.	CSASSETQYF
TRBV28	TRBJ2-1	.	CASSLMASGQNEQFF
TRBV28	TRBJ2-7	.	CASSLGPTMTYEQYF
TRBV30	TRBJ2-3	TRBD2	CAWSVRAGDTDTQYF
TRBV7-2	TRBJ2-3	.	CASSLNGATDTQYF
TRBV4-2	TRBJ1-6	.	CASSQDSAKGPLHF
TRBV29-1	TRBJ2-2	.	CSVGMVGNTGELFF
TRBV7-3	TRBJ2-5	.	CASSLQGRQETQYF
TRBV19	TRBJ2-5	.	CASSSRGSETQYF
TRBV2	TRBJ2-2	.	CASSRSGGGTGELFF
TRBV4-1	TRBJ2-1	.	CASGWREQFF
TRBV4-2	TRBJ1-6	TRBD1	CASSQDRQGNSPLHF
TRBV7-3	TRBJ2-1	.	CASSLVPGEQFF
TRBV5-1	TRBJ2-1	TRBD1	CASSFDRGSYNEQFF
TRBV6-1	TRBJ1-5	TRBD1	CASSRDRGLQPQHF
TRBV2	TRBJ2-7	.	CASSDRYEQYF